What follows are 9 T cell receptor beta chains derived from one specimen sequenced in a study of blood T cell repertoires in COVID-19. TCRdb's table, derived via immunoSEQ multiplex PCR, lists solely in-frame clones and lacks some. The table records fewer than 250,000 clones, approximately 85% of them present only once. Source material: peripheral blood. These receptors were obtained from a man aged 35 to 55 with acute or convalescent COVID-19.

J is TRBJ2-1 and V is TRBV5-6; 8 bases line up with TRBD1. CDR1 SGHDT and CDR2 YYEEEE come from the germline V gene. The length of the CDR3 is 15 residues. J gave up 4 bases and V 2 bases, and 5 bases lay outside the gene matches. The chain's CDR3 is CASSFNRGIYNEQFF. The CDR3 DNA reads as TGTGCCAGCAGCTTTAACAGGGGGATTTACAATGAGCAGTTCTTC.

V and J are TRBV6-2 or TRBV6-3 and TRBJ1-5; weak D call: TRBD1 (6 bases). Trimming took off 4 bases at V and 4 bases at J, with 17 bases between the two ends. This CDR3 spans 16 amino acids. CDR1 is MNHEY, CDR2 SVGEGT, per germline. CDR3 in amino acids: CASSFSRGGWNQPQHF. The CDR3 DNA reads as TGTGCCAGCAGTTTCTCCCGGGGGGGCTGGAATCAGCCCCAGCATTTT.

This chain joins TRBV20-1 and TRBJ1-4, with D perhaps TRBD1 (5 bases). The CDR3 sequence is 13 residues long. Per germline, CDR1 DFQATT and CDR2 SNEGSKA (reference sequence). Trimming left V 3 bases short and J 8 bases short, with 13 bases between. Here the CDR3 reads CSASSQGGEKLFF. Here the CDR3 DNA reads TGCAGTGCTAGTAGCCAGGGAGGGGAAAAACTGTTTTTT.

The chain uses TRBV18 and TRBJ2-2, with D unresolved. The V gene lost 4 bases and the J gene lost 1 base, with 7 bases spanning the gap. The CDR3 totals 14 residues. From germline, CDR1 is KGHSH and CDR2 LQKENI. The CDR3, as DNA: TGTGCCAGCTCACAAGACTGGAACACCGGGGAGCTGTTTTTT. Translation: CASSQDWNTGELFF. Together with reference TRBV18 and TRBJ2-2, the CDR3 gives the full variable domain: NAGVMQNPRHLVRRRGQEARLRCSPMKGHSHVYWYRQLPEEGLKFMVYLQKENIIDESGMPKERFSAEFPKEGPSILRIQQVVRGDSAAYFCASSQDWNTGELFFGEGSRLTVL.

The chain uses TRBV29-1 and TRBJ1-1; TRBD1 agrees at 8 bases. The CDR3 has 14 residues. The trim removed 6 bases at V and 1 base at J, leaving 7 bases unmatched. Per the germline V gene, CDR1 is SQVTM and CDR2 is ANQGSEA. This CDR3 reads CSVNRQGKNTEAFF. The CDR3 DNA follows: TGCAGCGTCAACCGACAGGGGAAGAACACTGAAGCTTTCTTT.

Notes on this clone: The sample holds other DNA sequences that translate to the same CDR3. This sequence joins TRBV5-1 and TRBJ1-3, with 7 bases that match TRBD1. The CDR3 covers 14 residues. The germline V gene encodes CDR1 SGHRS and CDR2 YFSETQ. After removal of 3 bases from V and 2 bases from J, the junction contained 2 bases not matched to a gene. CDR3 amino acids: CASSSGTAGNTIYF. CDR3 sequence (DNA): TGCGCCAGCAGCTCAGGGACAGCTGGAAACACCATATATTTT.

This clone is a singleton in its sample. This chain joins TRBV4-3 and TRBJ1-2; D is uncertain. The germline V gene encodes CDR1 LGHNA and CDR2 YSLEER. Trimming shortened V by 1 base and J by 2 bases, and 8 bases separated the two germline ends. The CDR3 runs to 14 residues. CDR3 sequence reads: CASSQAPENYGYTF. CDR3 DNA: TGCGCCAGCAGCCAAGCTCCGGAGAACTATGGCTACACCTTC.

This CDR3 is CASSGLAVSYNEQFF. For the CDR3, the DNA is TGTGCCAGCAGTGGACTAGCGGTGTCCTACAATGAGCAGTTCTTC. This chain connects TRBV2 to TRBJ2-1; 9 bases line up with TRBD2. Germline V CDR1 and CDR2: SNHLY, FYNNEI. V shed 4 bases, J shed 1 base, and the junction held 2 bases outside the gene matches. This CDR3 comprises 15 residues. Combining the CDR3 with reference TRBV2 and TRBJ2-1 gives the whole variable domain EPEVTQTPSHQVTQMGQEVILRCVPISNHLYFYWYRQILGQKVEFLVSFYNNEISEKSEIFDDQFSVERPDGSNFTLKIRSTKLEDSAMYFCASSGLAVSYNEQFFGPGTRLTVL.

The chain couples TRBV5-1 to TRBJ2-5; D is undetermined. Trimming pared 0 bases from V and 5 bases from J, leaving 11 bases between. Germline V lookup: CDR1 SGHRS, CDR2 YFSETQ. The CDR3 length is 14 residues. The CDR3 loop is CASSLGGSRETQYF. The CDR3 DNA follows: TGCGCCAGCAGCTTGGGCGGTAGCCGGGAGACCCAGTACTTC.